The rows below give T cell receptor beta chains drawn from one sample of a study of vaccination and CD4 T cells after COVID-19. Each CDR3 protein gets one entry after TCRdb re-called the PCR reads with MiXCR. In the table there are about 16,000 distinct CDR3 sequences, about 52% of which are singletons. Their antigens remain unidentified. The sequencing used CD4+ T cells from blood, cultured in vitro, collected before SARS-CoV-2 vaccination. All receptors derive from a human donor who had recovered from COVID-19. Both conserved end residues are part of each CDR3. D genes are given only for firm matches. The size field is filled for only some rows; it gives once, few, many or a size class.

CDR3nt: TGTGCCAGCAGCCCAGAGGGAGCGGATACCCCGAACACTGAAGCTTTCTTT
CDR3aa: CASSPEGADTPNTEAFF
abundance: NA
d_gene: NA
v_gene: TRBV14
j_gene: TRBJ1-1

CDR3nt: TGTGCCAGCTCACCGGGACGGGCCAATTCACCCCTCCACTTT
CDR3aa: CASSPGRANSPLHF
abundance: NA
d_gene: NA
v_gene: TRBV18
j_gene: TRBJ1-6

CDR3nt: TGTGCCAGCAGTTACTCGATGGGACTAGCGAGAACTTCCAAAAACATTCAGTACTTC
CDR3aa: CASSYSMGLARTSKNIQYF
abundance: NA
d_gene: TRBD2
v_gene: TRBV6-2/TRBV6-3
j_gene: TRBJ2-4

CDR3nt: TGCAGTGCTAGGAAGGACAGGCGATCTGAAAAACTGTTTTTT
CDR3aa: CSARKDRRSEKLFF
abundance: NA
d_gene: TRBD1
v_gene: TRBV20-1
j_gene: TRBJ1-4

CDR3nt: TGCGCCAGCGCCCCACTGGACAGGCTGAACACTGAAGCTTTCTTT
CDR3aa: CASAPLDRLNTEAFF
abundance: few
d_gene: TRBD1
v_gene: TRBV10-2
j_gene: TRBJ1-1

CDR3nt: TGCAGTGCTAGAGATCTTTGGGGGCGAGATGGGAACACTGAAGCTTTCTTT
CDR3aa: CSARDLWGRDGNTEAFF
abundance: few
d_gene: NA
v_gene: TRBV20-1
j_gene: TRBJ1-1

CDR3nt: TGTGCCAGCAGTTCCGGGACAAGCTCCCATAGCAATCAGCCCCAGCATTTT
CDR3aa: CASSSGTSSHSNQPQHF
abundance: NA
d_gene: NA
v_gene: TRBV12-3/TRBV12-4
j_gene: TRBJ1-5

CDR3nt: TGTGCCAGTAGTCCCCCCGACAACTCCTACGAGCAGTACTTC
CDR3aa: CASSPPDNSYEQYF
abundance: NA
d_gene: NA
v_gene: TRBV19
j_gene: TRBJ2-7

CDR3nt: TGTGCCAGCAGCCAGGGGGGGGGTTGGCGATCACCCCTCCACTTT
CDR3aa: CASSQGGGWRSPLHF
abundance: NA
d_gene: NA
v_gene: TRBV14
j_gene: TRBJ1-6

CDR3nt: TGTGCCAGCAGTCAGGCAGGGGAGGGCTATGGCTACACCTTC
CDR3aa: CASSQAGEGYGYTF
abundance: few
d_gene: NA
v_gene: TRBV6-1
j_gene: TRBJ1-2

CDR3nt: TGTGCCACCCAGCTCGGGGGGGCCAAAAACATTCAGTACTTC
CDR3aa: CATQLGGAKNIQYF
abundance: NA
d_gene: TRBD2
v_gene: TRBV15
j_gene: TRBJ2-4

CDR3nt: TGCAGTGCTGGGGATCTGACGCCCTCCTACAATGAGCAGTTCTTC
CDR3aa: CSAGDLTPSYNEQFF
abundance: NA
d_gene: NA
v_gene: TRBV20-1
j_gene: TRBJ2-1

CDR3nt: TGTGCCAGCAGCCTAATTGTGGGCAGGCAAACAAGGGCTGAAGCTTTCTTT
CDR3aa: CASSLIVGRQTRAEAFF
abundance: few
d_gene: NA
v_gene: TRBV7-9
j_gene: TRBJ1-1

CDR3nt: TGCGCCAGCAGCTTGGAAGGCAGGGGTTATGGTGGCTACACCTTC
CDR3aa: CASSLEGRGYGGYTF
abundance: NA
d_gene: NA
v_gene: TRBV5-1
j_gene: TRBJ1-2

CDR3nt: TGCAGTGCTAGAGGACCCCTCGATGAGCAGTTCTTC
CDR3aa: CSARGPLDEQFF
abundance: few
d_gene: NA
v_gene: TRBV20-1
j_gene: TRBJ2-1

CDR3nt: TGTGCCAGTAGTATCGGACAGGCTTGGTACTTC
CDR3aa: CASSIGQAWYF
abundance: NA
d_gene: TRBD1
v_gene: TRBV19
j_gene: TRBJ2-7

CDR3nt: TGTGCCAGCAGCGCCCGTCGACAGGGGAACTATGGCTACACCTTC
CDR3aa: CASSARRQGNYGYTF
abundance: once
d_gene: TRBD1
v_gene: TRBV7-2
j_gene: TRBJ1-2

CDR3nt: TGTGCCATCACCCGAGGAGTCGAACTTCGCGGGACAGGGGAGACTGAAGCTTTCTTT
CDR3aa: CAITRGVELRGTGETEAFF
abundance: few
d_gene: TRBD1
v_gene: TRBV10-3
j_gene: TRBJ1-1

CDR3nt: TGTGCCAGTAGTTTACGGGGACAGGGGGGAACCGGGGAGCTGTTTTTT
CDR3aa: CASSLRGQGGTGELFF
abundance: few
d_gene: TRBD1
v_gene: TRBV19
j_gene: TRBJ2-2

CDR3nt: TGTGCCAGCGGAAGAGAGGGACAGACTCGGGAGACCCAGTACTTC
CDR3aa: CASGREGQTRETQYF
abundance: NA
d_gene: TRBD1
v_gene: TRBV2
j_gene: TRBJ2-5

CDR3nt: TGTGCCAGCAGCTTAGCGACCACTAGCGGGAAAGAACAGTATTTT
CDR3aa: CASSLATTSGKEQYF
abundance: NA
d_gene: TRBD2
v_gene: TRBV7-2
j_gene: TRBJ2-3

CDR3nt: TGCAGTGCTAGCGGGTCGGGCTCCTACAATGAGCAGTTCTTC
CDR3aa: CSASGSGSYNEQFF
abundance: few
d_gene: NA
v_gene: TRBV20-1
j_gene: TRBJ2-1

CDR3nt: TGCAGTGCTAGCCCCGGGTTAGCGGGGGGGCCCATTCAGTACTTC
CDR3aa: CSASPGLAGGPIQYF
abundance: NA
d_gene: TRBD2
v_gene: TRBV20-1
j_gene: TRBJ2-4

CDR3nt: TGTGCCAGCAGCTCGGGACGGGAGAACACTGAAGCTTTCTTT
CDR3aa: CASSSGRENTEAFF
abundance: NA
d_gene: NA
v_gene: TRBV7-8
j_gene: TRBJ1-1

CDR3nt: TGTGCCAGCAGTTATGGGGGCGGGCGAGGCACAGATACGCAGTATTTT
CDR3aa: CASSYGGGRGTDTQYF
abundance: NA
d_gene: NA
v_gene: TRBV6-5
j_gene: TRBJ2-3

CDR3nt: TGTGCCAGCAGTTCCAATAGCGGGAGGAAGAGCACAGATACGCAGTATTTT
CDR3aa: CASSSNSGRKSTDTQYF
abundance: NA
d_gene: TRBD2
v_gene: TRBV28
j_gene: TRBJ2-3

CDR3nt: TGTGCCAGCAGTCCAGTAGCCGGAAACACCATATATTTT
CDR3aa: CASSPVAGNTIYF
abundance: NA
d_gene: NA
v_gene: TRBV6-1
j_gene: TRBJ1-3

CDR3nt: TGCAGTGCTAGACCCGACAGGGGATGGGGCAACACCTTC
CDR3aa: CSARPDRGWGNTF
abundance: NA
d_gene: TRBD1
v_gene: TRBV20-1
j_gene: TRBJ1-2

CDR3nt: TGCAGTGCTAGTCTTTCAGGACGGGAGACCCAGTACTTC
CDR3aa: CSASLSGRETQYF
abundance: few
d_gene: NA
v_gene: TRBV20-1
j_gene: TRBJ2-5

CDR3nt: TGTGCCAGCAGTTTTTCCCCACAACCCTATAATTCACCCCTCCACTTT
CDR3aa: CASSFSPQPYNSPLHF
abundance: NA
d_gene: NA
v_gene: TRBV6-5
j_gene: TRBJ1-6

CDR3nt: TGTGCCAGCAGTCCAAAACTGACGGACAGGGGGGTAGGGCAGCCCCAGCATTTT
CDR3aa: CASSPKLTDRGVGQPQHF
abundance: NA
d_gene: TRBD1
v_gene: TRBV28
j_gene: TRBJ1-5

CDR3nt: TGTGCCACCAGCAGAGTGGCAGAAATGCAGTTCGGCAATCAGCCCCAGCATTTT
CDR3aa: CATSRVAEMQFGNQPQHF
abundance: few
d_gene: NA
v_gene: TRBV15
j_gene: TRBJ1-5

CDR3nt: TGTGCCAGTTCCTTAAATAGCGGGAGGGCTTCTTACGAGCAGTACTTC
CDR3aa: CASSLNSGRASYEQYF
abundance: few
d_gene: TRBD2
v_gene: TRBV6-1
j_gene: TRBJ2-7

CDR3nt: TGTGCCAGCAGCCCGACAGGGGGAGGAAACACCATATATTTT
CDR3aa: CASSPTGGGNTIYF
abundance: few
d_gene: TRBD1
v_gene: TRBV7-9
j_gene: TRBJ1-3

CDR3nt: TGTGCCATCAGTGAGAGGGCGGCCCTGAACACTGAAGCTTTCTTT
CDR3aa: CAISERAALNTEAFF
abundance: NA
d_gene: NA
v_gene: TRBV10-3
j_gene: TRBJ1-1

CDR3nt: TGTGCCAGCAGCTTAGAGAGCGGGAGCTCCTACAATGAGCAGTTCTTT
CDR3aa: CASSLESGSSYNEQFF
abundance: NA
d_gene: TRBD2
v_gene: TRBV11-2
j_gene: TRBJ2-1

CDR3nt: TGTGCCAGCCGGGACCCCAAGACTGAAGCTTTCTTT
CDR3aa: CASRDPKTEAFF
abundance: few
d_gene: NA
v_gene: TRBV27
j_gene: TRBJ1-1

CDR3nt: TGTGCCAGCAGGATAGCGGGGGTGAAAGATACGCAGTATTTT
CDR3aa: CASRIAGVKDTQYF
abundance: few
d_gene: TRBD2
v_gene: TRBV27
j_gene: TRBJ2-3

CDR3nt: TGTGCCAGCAGTTTAGACGGGAACTATGGCTACACCTTC
CDR3aa: CASSLDGNYGYTF
abundance: NA
d_gene: NA
v_gene: TRBV28
j_gene: TRBJ1-2

CDR3nt: TGTGCCAGCAGTTACAGAACAGACAATTCACCCCTCCACTTT
CDR3aa: CASSYRTDNSPLHF
abundance: NA
d_gene: NA
v_gene: TRBV6-2/TRBV6-3
j_gene: TRBJ1-6

CDR3nt: TGCAGTGCTATCGACAGGGGGCAGGGATATGGCAATCAGCCCCAGCATTTT
CDR3aa: CSAIDRGQGYGNQPQHF
abundance: NA
d_gene: TRBD1
v_gene: TRBV20-1
j_gene: TRBJ1-5

CDR3nt: TGTGCCAGCAGCCCCAGGAGGGAGCTGTTTTTT
CDR3aa: CASSPRRELFF
abundance: NA
d_gene: NA
v_gene: TRBV12-3/TRBV12-4
j_gene: TRBJ2-2

CDR3nt: TGTGCCAGCAGCCGGTACCTATCAGGGAGCACTGAAGCTTTCTTT
CDR3aa: CASSRYLSGSTEAFF
abundance: NA
d_gene: NA
v_gene: TRBV7-2
j_gene: TRBJ1-1

CDR3nt: TGTGCCAGCAGCTTAGATGCTGGATTCGACTATGGCTACACCTTC
CDR3aa: CASSLDAGFDYGYTF
abundance: NA
d_gene: NA
v_gene: TRBV11-2
j_gene: TRBJ1-2

CDR3nt: TGTGCCAGCAGCCAGGGGGGGGAGGGAAACACCATATATTTT
CDR3aa: CASSQGGEGNTIYF
abundance: NA
d_gene: TRBD1
v_gene: TRBV6-1
j_gene: TRBJ1-3

CDR3nt: TGTGCCAGTAGTATTGTGGGACTAGCGGGGACAACAGATACGCAGTATTTT
CDR3aa: CASSIVGLAGTTDTQYF
abundance: NA
d_gene: TRBD2
v_gene: TRBV19
j_gene: TRBJ2-3

CDR3nt: TGCAGTGCTGGGGGCGGGACAGGGGATGGAGATACGCAGTATTTT
CDR3aa: CSAGGGTGDGDTQYF
abundance: few
d_gene: TRBD1
v_gene: TRBV20-1
j_gene: TRBJ2-3

CDR3nt: TGTGCCAGCAGTCAGAGCAATCAGCCCCAGCATTTT
CDR3aa: CASSQSNQPQHF
abundance: few
d_gene: NA
v_gene: TRBV6-2/TRBV6-3
j_gene: TRBJ1-5

CDR3nt: TGTGCCAGCAGTGTTACTGGACAGGGAAGGGCCAACGTCCTGACTTTC
CDR3aa: CASSVTGQGRANVLTF
abundance: NA
d_gene: TRBD1
v_gene: TRBV28
j_gene: TRBJ2-6

CDR3nt: TGTGCCAGCATCACTCACAGGGGACAGCGCTATGGCTACACCTTC
CDR3aa: CASITHRGQRYGYTF
abundance: few
d_gene: TRBD1
v_gene: TRBV6-2/TRBV6-3
j_gene: TRBJ1-2

CDR3nt: TGTGCCAGCTCACCAAGTAGCAATCAGCCCCAGCATTTT
CDR3aa: CASSPSSNQPQHF
abundance: NA
d_gene: NA
v_gene: TRBV18
j_gene: TRBJ1-5